The 27 T cell receptor beta chains presented below share a single source sample, sequenced in a study of T cell responses to AZD1222 COVID-19 vaccine. Generated by immunoSEQ multiplex PCR, the TCRdb table keeps only in-frame clones and is missing some. The sample lists more than 140,000 clones; about 92% were seen once. Sequenced here: peripheral blood, sampled on day 0 of MenACWY control vaccination. These receptors came from an adult in good health.

The CDR3 nucleotides read TGTGCCAGCAGTTCCCGGGGGCACTCCTACGAGCAGTACTTC. Translation: CASSSRGHSYEQYF. The chain carries TRBV28 and TRBJ2-7; either TRBD1 or TRBD2 may supply D (6 bases each). This CDR3 contains 14 residues. Trimming stripped 4 bases from V and 0 bases from J, with 10 bases between. Germline lookup yields CDR1 MDHEN and CDR2 SYDVKM.

The chain joins TRBV13 to TRBJ1-1; 11 nucleotides match TRBD1. The CDR3 contains 14 residues. The V segment lost 5 bases and the J segment 4 bases; nucleotides outside the gene matches: 3. Germline CDR1 and CDR2: PRHDT and FYEKMQ (reference sequence). CDR3 coding DNA: TGTGCCAGCAGCCCCGGGACAGGGGGCACTGAAGCTTTCTTT. As protein: CASSPGTGGTEAFF.

This rearrangement joins TRBV2 to TRBJ1-4; TRBD1 is a possible D gene (5 bases). Trimming stripped 2 bases from V and 8 bases from J, with 12 bases between. CDR1 and CDR2 from the germline V gene are SNHLY and FYNNEI. CDR3 size: 14 residues. CDR3 sequence reads: CASSEWGEGEKLFF. The CDR3 coding sequence is TGTGCCAGCAGTGAATGGGGGGAGGGCGAAAAACTGTTTTTT. Based on the CDR3 plus reference TRBV2 and TRBJ1-4, the full variable domain is EPEVTQTPSHQVTQMGQEVILRCVPISNHLYFYWYRQILGQKVEFLVSFYNNEISEKSEIFDDQFSVERPDGSNFTLKIRSTKLEDSAMYFCASSEWGEGEKLFFGSGTQLSVL.

This chain uses TRBV2 with TRBJ1-2; no reliable D call. Germline V CDR1 and CDR2: SNHLY, FYNNEI. This CDR3 contains 15 residues. V lost 0 bases and J 5 bases, leaving 13 bases between the germline ends. CDR3: CASSEASRALYGYTF. Written as DNA, the CDR3 is TGTGCCAGCAGTGAAGCCAGTAGGGCACTATATGGCTACACCTTC.

This clone was recorded only once. The rearrangement uses TRBV12-3 or TRBV12-4 and TRBJ1-1; 8 bases fit TRBD1. V trimming: 1 base; J trimming: 12 bases; junction bases outside the gene matches: 4. The CDR3 sequence is 12 residues long. CDR3: CASSLETGVTFF. The CDR3, as DNA: TGTGCCAGCAGTTTAGAGACAGGGGTAACTTTCTTT.

J is TRBJ1-4 and V is TRBV4-1, with D unclear. Germline loops: CDR1 MGHRA, CDR2 YSYEKL. The CDR3 is 17 residues long. V shed 1 base and J shed 0 bases, with 12 bases lying between them. CDR3 bases: TGCGCCAGCAGCCAAGTCTTAAGTCCGGCAACTAATGAAAAACTGTTTTTT. Amino acid sequence: CASSQVLSPATNEKLFF.

The chain is built from TRBV15 and TRBJ1-4, with D uncertain. Trimming cost V 0 bases and J 0 bases, with 17 bases left between them. CDR3 length: 19 residues. The germline CDR1 and CDR2 sequences are LNHNV and YYDKDF (reference sequence). CDR3 amino acids: CATSRDSLRFQATNEKLFF. The DNA of the CDR3 is TGTGCCACCAGCAGAGATTCTCTACGATTCCAGGCAACTAATGAAAAACTGTTTTTT.

The V and J genes are TRBV7-9 and TRBJ2-7; weak D call: TRBD2 (5 bases). Germline V CDR1 and CDR2: SEHNR, FQNEAQ (reference sequence). The CDR3 consists of 16 residues. Trimming left V 4 bases short and J 5 bases short, with 21 bases between. DNA of the CDR3: TGTGCCAGCAGCTCGTTTGCGACGAGGGAAGCGGACGAGCAGTACTTC. Its protein product is CASSSFATREADEQYF.

This chain uses TRBV9 with TRBJ1-2, with D tentatively TRBD1 (6 bases). The CDR3 spans 12 residues. Trimming removed 4 bases from V and 7 bases from J, with 11 bases in between. The V gene's germline CDR1 is SGDLS and CDR2 YYNGEE. The CDR3 coding sequence is TGTGCCAGCAGCTCTAGACAGGCTGGCTACACCTTC. Translation gives CASSSRQAGYTF.

The chain uses TRBV5-1 and TRBJ1-1; no clear D gene. V was pared by 1 base and J by 1 base, with 8 bases between. This CDR3 contains 14 residues. Germline V CDR1 and CDR2: SGHRS, YFSETQ. The CDR3: CASSLPGRNTEAFF. The DNA of the CDR3 is TGCGCCAGCAGCTTGCCGGGAAGGAACACTGAAGCTTTCTTT.

The chain employs TRBV28 and TRBJ2-5; 8 nucleotides agree with TRBD1. Per germline, CDR1 MDHEN and CDR2 SYDVKM. The J segment lost 5 bases and the V segment lost 4 bases, leaving 9 bases of the junction unmatched. CDR3 size: 15 residues. CDR3 coding DNA: TGTGCCAGCAGTTCAGCCGGACAGGGCCAGGAGACCCAGTACTTC. This gives the protein CASSSAGQGQETQYF.

The rearrangement uses TRBV4-1 and TRBJ1-1; 7 bases are shared with TRBD1. Trimming cost V 9 bases and J 5 bases; bases outside gene matches: 9. This CDR3 region has 13 residues. The V gene's germline CDR1 is MGHRA and CDR2 YSYEKL. The CDR3 coding sequence is TGCGCCAGTAGAGAGACGACAGGGACTGAAGCTTTCTTT. As protein: CASRETTGTEAFF.

The V call is TRBV7-9, the J call TRBJ2-1; 7 nucleotides match TRBD1. Per germline, CDR1 SEHNR and CDR2 FQNEAQ (reference sequence). Germline trimming cut 8 bases from V and 7 bases from J; bases unmatched to any gene: 5. This CDR3 comprises 12 residues. The CDR3 here is CASSLQGNEQFF. The DNA for the CDR3 is TGTGCCAGCTCACTACAGGGGAATGAGCAGTTCTTC.

This chain connects TRBV5-6 to TRBJ2-1; 7 bases are shared with TRBD1. CDR3 length: 16 residues. Germline V CDR1 and CDR2: SGHDT, YYEEEE. V was clipped by 1 base and J by 5 bases; unmatched bases: 9. The CDR3 DNA sequence: TGTGCCAGCAGCTTGCTAGCAACAGGGGCTGACAATGAGCAGTTCTTC. Amino acid sequence: CASSLLATGADNEQFF.

The rearrangement joins TRBV6-6 to TRBJ1-2; no reliable D call. From germline, CDR1 is MNHNY and CDR2 SVGAGI (reference sequence). The CDR3 has 14 residues. Trimming took 0 bases from V and 0 from J, leaving 5 bases between them. The CDR3 loop reads CASSYSQANYGYTF. In DNA, the CDR3 is TGTGCCAGCAGTTACTCGCAAGCTAACTATGGCTACACCTTC.

This chain uses TRBV6-6 with TRBJ2-3; D call uncertain. Germline V lookup: CDR1 MNHNY, CDR2 SVGAGI (reference sequence). Trimming took off 0 bases at V and 5 bases at J, with 9 bases between the two ends. CDR3 length: 14 residues. The CDR3 loop reads CASSYSMGIDTQYF. In nucleotides, the CDR3 is TGTGCCAGCAGTTACTCGATGGGTATAGATACGCAGTATTTT.

This chain links TRBV7-3 with TRBJ2-7, with D perhaps TRBD1 (6 bases). The CDR3 loop spans 13 amino acids. Trimming removed 2 bases from V and 5 bases from J, with 10 bases in between. Germline CDR1 is SGHTA and CDR2 is FQGTGA. The CDR3 here is CASSLDRSHEQYF. The CDR3 DNA reads TGTGCCAGCAGCTTAGACAGGAGCCACGAGCAGTACTTC.

The chain links TRBV27 to TRBJ1-2; tentative D call: TRBD1 (6 bases). Looked up from germline, CDR1 is MNHEY and CDR2 is SMNVEV (reference sequence). The germline V and J ends were trimmed by 4 bases and 5 bases, with 17 bases remaining between them. The CDR3 runs to 15 residues. CDR3 in DNA: TGTGCCAGCAGTTACCTACAGGGCGGAAAATATGGCTACACCTTC. Protein: CASSYLQGGKYGYTF.

The J gene is TRBJ1-5, the V gene TRBV19; D perhaps matches TRBD1 (6 bases). V was pared by 6 bases and J by 6 bases, with 12 bases between. Germline CDR1 is LNHDA and CDR2 is SQIVND (reference sequence). This CDR3 spans 13 amino acids. The CDR3 loop reads CASSQQGGQPQHF. The CDR3 DNA is TGTGCCAGTAGCCAACAGGGAGGTCAGCCCCAGCATTTT.

This chain links TRBV11-2 with TRBJ2-5, with 7 bases fitting TRBD2. Germline loops: CDR1 SGHAT, CDR2 FQNNGV. Trimming at V came to 4 bases and at J to 5 bases, leaving 19 bases not matched to a gene. The CDR3 covers 18 residues. The CDR3 loop reads CASSSTQRFGGGYETQYF. CDR3 bases: TGTGCCAGCAGCTCCACGCAGCGATTCGGCGGGGGATATGAGACCCAGTACTTC.

With regard to this clone: Its ends do not fully match the called genes, so a read error is possible. The V call is TRBV4-1, the J call TRBJ1-5; perhaps TRBD1 as D (6 bases). Germline-derived CDR1 and CDR2 are MGHRA and YSYEKL. The CDR3 runs 18 residues. The CDR3 sequence is CPSSRLTGSDGGNQPQHF. DNA of the CDR3: TGCCCCAGCAGCCGCCTCACAGGGTCTGACGGGGGCAATCAGCCCCAGCATTTT.

The chain is built from TRBV6-2 or TRBV6-3 and TRBJ2-3, with 8 bases that match TRBD2. Per germline, CDR1 MNHEY and CDR2 SVGEGT. The CDR3 is made up of 15 amino acids. The trim removed 6 bases at V and 6 bases at J, leaving 11 bases unmatched. The DNA for the CDR3 is TGTGCCAGCAGCGATGCCGGGCGGGAGGTGGATACGCAGTATTTT. Its protein is CASSDAGREVDTQYF.

This clone has just one count. This chain uses TRBV14 with TRBJ2-3, with TRBD2 matching over 10 bases. V shed 1 base and J 4 bases; nucleotides not matched to a gene: 8. Germline CDR1 reads SGHDN; CDR2 reads FVKESK. The CDR3 runs 17 residues. DNA for the CDR3: TGTGCCAGCAGCCAAGTTCTAGCGGGAGTTTTCGCAGATACGCAGTATTTT. Amino acids: CASSQVLAGVFADTQYF.

In DNA, the CDR3 is TGTGCCAGCAGCCTTAGCGGGAGAGGCCGCTCCTACAATGAGCAGTTCTTC. Its protein is CASSLSGRGRSYNEQFF. The chain employs TRBV3-1 (or the pseudogene TRBV3-2) and TRBJ2-1, with 9 positions matching TRBD2. The CDR3 runs to 17 residues. V was clipped by 4 bases and J by 0 bases; unmatched bases: 7. Germline V gene sequence: CDR1 LGHDT, CDR2 YNNKEL (reference sequence).

This chain connects TRBV7-9 to TRBJ2-7, with a possible D match to TRBD1 (5 bases). This CDR3 has 15 amino acids. Germline values: CDR1 SEHNR, CDR2 FQNEAQ (reference sequence). Trimming removed 0 bases at V and 2 bases at J, with 11 bases between. CDR3 sequence: CASSLAQGETYEQYF. CDR3 DNA sequence: TGTGCCAGCAGCTTAGCCCAGGGCGAGACCTACGAGCAGTACTTC.

The chain couples TRBV28 to TRBJ2-2, with 8 bases matching TRBD1. V shed 5 bases, J shed 1 base, and the junction held 12 bases outside the gene matches. This CDR3 spans 18 amino acids. CDR1 is MDHEN, CDR2 SYDVKM, per germline. CDR3 in amino acids: CASSPLPPGQENTGELFF. Here the CDR3 DNA reads TGTGCCAGCAGTCCCCTACCTCCGGGACAGGAGAACACCGGGGAGCTGTTTTTT.

The J gene is TRBJ2-2, the V gene TRBV7-3; D not certain. Germline CDR1 and CDR2: SGHTA and FQGTGA. The V end lost 5 bases, the J end lost 8 bases, and 9 bases lay between the germline ends. CDR3 length: 12 amino acids. This chain's CDR3 is CASSRGRGELFF. The CDR3 DNA sequence: TGTGCCAGCAGCCGCGGTCGGGGGGAGCTGTTTTTT.